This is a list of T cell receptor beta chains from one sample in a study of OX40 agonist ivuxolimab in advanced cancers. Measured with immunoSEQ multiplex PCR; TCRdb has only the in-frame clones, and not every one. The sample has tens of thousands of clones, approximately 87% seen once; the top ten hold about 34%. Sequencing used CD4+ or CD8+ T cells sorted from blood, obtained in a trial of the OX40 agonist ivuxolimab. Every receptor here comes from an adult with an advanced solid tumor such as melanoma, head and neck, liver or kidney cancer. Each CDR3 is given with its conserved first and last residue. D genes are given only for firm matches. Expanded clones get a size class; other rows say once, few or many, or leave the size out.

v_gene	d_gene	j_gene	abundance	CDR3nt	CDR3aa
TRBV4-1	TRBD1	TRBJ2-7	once	TGCGCCAGCAGCTCCTCCATGACAGGGGCCTACGAGCAGTACTTC	CASSSSMTGAYEQYF
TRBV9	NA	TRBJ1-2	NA	TGTGCCAGCAGCGTAGGGGGCTATGGCTACACCTTC	CASSVGGYGYTF
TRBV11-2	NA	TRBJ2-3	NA	TGTGCCAGCAGCTTAATTTTGTCAGGGAGACCGTCCACAGATACGCAGTATTTT	CASSLILSGRPSTDTQYF
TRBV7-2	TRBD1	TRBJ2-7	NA	TGTGCCAGCAGCCCCGGGACAGGTGACTACGAGCAGTACTTC	CASSPGTGDYEQYF
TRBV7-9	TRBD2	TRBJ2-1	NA	TGTGCCATCCCTTCTCCCCTAGCGGGGAATTCCTACAATGAGCAGTTCTTC	CAIPSPLAGNSYNEQFF
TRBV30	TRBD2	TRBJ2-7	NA	TGTGCCTGGGGTCAAGGCGGGGGGCCACTAGAAGAGCAGTACTTC	CAWGQGGGPLEEQYF
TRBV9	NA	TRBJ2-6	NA	TGTGCCAGCAGCGTAGGGGAAGAGATCTCTGGGGCCAACGTCCTGACTTTC	CASSVGEEISGANVLTF
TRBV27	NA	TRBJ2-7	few	TGTGCCAGCAGTGCTTCCGGGCCTTCCAGAGGGTACTTC	CASSASGPSRGYF
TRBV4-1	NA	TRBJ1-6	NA	TGCGCCAGCAGCCAAGGGCCCTTCCTGGGAGGAGATAATTCACCCCTCCACTTT	CASSQGPFLGGDNSPLHF
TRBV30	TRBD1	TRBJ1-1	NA	TGTGCCTGGAGTGTACTGGGCAGGGGGGACAACACTGAAGCTTTCTTT	CAWSVLGRGDNTEAFF
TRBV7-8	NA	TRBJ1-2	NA	TGTGCCAGCAGCACCCGGGAAAACTATGGCTACACCTTC	CASSTRENYGYTF
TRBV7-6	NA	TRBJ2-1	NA	TGTGCCAGCAGCTTAGTTGGGGGTGGGAATGAGCAGTTCTTC	CASSLVGGGNEQFF
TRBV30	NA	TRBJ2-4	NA	TGTGCCTGGATCCCGTCGAGGGGGGGAGACATTCAGTACTTC	CAWIPSRGGDIQYF
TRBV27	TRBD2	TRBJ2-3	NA	TGTGCCAGCAGTTTGGTAGCGGGGGCGCTCACAGATACGCAGTATTTT	CASSLVAGALTDTQYF
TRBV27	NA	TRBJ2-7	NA	TGTGCCACCGGTGCAGGGTCCTACGAGCAGTACTTC	CATGAGSYEQYF
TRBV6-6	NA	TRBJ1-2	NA	TGTGCCAGCAGTTACTCGCAGGGGTCTACCTATGGCTACACCTTC	CASSYSQGSTYGYTF
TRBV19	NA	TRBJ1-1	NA	TGTGCCAGTAGTATAGGCCCCGATGGGAAGTCTGAAGCTTTCTTT	CASSIGPDGKSEAFF
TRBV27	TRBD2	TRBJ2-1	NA	TGTGCCAGCAACCCGCCCCTACTAGCGGGAGATTACAATGAGCAGTTCTTC	CASNPPLLAGDYNEQFF
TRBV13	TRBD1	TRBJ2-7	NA	TGTGCCAGCAGCTCAAACGGAATTGACAGGGGTTCTCAGTACTTC	CASSSNGIDRGSQYF
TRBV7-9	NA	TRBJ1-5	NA	TGTGCCAGCAGCTTAGGGAGTCAGCCCCAGCATTTT	CASSLGSQPQHF
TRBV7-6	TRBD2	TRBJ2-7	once	TGTGCCAGCAGCTTAGGACTAGCTAGAAGCTCCTACGAGCAGTACTTC	CASSLGLARSSYEQYF
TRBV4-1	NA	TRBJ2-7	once	TGCGCCAGCAGCCAAGGACTAGTCGGGGGCTACGAGCAGTACTTC	CASSQGLVGGYEQYF
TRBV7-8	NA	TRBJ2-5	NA	TGTGCCAGCAGCTTAGGTGCAAGCCCGTACTTC	CASSLGASPYF
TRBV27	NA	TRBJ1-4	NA	TGTGCCAGCAGTGCCCCCAGGTCTGGGAAACTGTTTTTT	CASSAPRSGKLFF
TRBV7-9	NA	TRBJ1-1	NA	TGTGCCAGCAGCTTATATGGGGGTTGGGATGCTGAAGCTTTCTTT	CASSLYGGWDAEAFF
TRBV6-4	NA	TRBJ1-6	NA	TGTGCCAGCAGTGACTCGCCAGTTAATTCACCCCTCCACTTT	CASSDSPVNSPLHF
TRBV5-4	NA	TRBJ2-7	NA	TGTGCCAGCAGCCAGGACAGACCCTACGAGCAGTACTTC	CASSQDRPYEQYF
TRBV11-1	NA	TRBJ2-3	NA	TGTGCCAGCAGCTTCGGTACAGATACGCAGTATTTT	CASSFGTDTQYF
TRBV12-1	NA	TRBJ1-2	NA	TGTGCCAGCAGCAAGTGGACAGGGCGCTTGCGTGGCTATGGCTACACCTTC	CASSKWTGRLRGYGYTF
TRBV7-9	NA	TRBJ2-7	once	TGTGCCAGCAGCGCGGACAGCTCCTACGAGCAGTACTTC	CASSADSSYEQYF
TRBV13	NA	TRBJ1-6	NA	TGTGCCAGCAGCTTAGGACCCAATTCACCCCTCCACTTT	CASSLGPNSPLHF
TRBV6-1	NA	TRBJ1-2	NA	TGTGCCAGCAGTGATTTGGAGGGGTTGGGCGGCTACACCTTC	CASSDLEGLGGYTF
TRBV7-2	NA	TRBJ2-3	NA	TGTGCCAGCAGCTTTTGGGGAGCTGCAGATACGCAGTATTTT	CASSFWGAADTQYF